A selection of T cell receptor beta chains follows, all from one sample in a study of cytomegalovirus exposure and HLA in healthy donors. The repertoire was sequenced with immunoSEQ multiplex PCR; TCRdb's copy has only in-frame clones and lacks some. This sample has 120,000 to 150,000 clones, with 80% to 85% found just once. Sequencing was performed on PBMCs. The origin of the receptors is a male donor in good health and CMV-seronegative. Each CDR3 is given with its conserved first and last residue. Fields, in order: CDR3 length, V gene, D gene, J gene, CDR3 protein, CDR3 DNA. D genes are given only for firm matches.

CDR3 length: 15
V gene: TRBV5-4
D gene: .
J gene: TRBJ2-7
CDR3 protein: CASRDGREDPYEQYF
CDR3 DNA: TGTGCCAGCAGGGACGGACGGGAAGACCCTTACGAGCAGTACTTC

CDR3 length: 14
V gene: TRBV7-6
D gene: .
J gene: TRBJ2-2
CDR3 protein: CASSFRTGHGELFF
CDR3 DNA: TGTGCCAGCAGCTTCCGTACAGGGCACGGGGAGCTGTTTTTT

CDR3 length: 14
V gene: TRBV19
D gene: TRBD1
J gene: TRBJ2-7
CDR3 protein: CASSSGTGSYEQYF
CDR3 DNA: TGTGCCAGTAGTAGCGGGACAGGGTCCTACGAGCAGTACTTC

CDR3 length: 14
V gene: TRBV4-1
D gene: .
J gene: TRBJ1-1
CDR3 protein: CASSQVQGSTEAFF
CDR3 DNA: TGCGCCAGCAGCCAGGTACAGGGAAGTACTGAAGCTTTCTTT

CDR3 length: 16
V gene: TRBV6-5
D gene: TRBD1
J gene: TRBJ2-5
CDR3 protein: CASSYSWDRAQETQYF
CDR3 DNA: TGTGCCAGCAGTTACTCGTGGGACAGAGCCCAAGAGACCCAGTACTTC

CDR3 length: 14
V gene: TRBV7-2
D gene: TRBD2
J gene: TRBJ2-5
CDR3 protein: CASSRTSGIETQYF
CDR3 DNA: TGTGCCAGCAGCAGGACTAGCGGGATTGAAACCCAGTACTTC

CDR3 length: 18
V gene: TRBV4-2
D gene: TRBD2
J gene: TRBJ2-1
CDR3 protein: CASSQDRGTSGGFYEQFF
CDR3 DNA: TGTGCCAGCAGCCAAGATCGGGGGACTAGCGGGGGGTTCTATGAGCAGTTCTTC

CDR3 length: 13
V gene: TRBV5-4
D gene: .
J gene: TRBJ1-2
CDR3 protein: CASSLARRDGYTF
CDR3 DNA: TGTGCCAGCAGCTTGGCCAGGAGGGATGGCTACACCTTC

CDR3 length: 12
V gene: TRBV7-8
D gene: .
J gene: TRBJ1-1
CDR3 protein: CASSLLYTEAFF
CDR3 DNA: TGTGCCAGCAGCTTACTATACACTGAAGCTTTCTTT

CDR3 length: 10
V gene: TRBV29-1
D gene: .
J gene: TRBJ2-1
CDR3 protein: CSVGTDNPFF
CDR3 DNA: TGCAGCGTTGGGACAGATAATCCGTTCTTC

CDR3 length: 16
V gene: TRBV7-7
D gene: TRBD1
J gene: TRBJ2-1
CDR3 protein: CASSLNPGTGWNEQFF
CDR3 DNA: TGTGCCAGCAGCCTCAACCCCGGGACAGGGTGGAATGAGCAGTTCTTC